This T cell receptor (beta chain) was documented in a study of regulatory T cells in long-lasting Graves disease. This clonotype showed up many times. The authors built TCR beta libraries using iRepertoire HTBI primers and Arm-PCR of CDR3 regions. Per the original data handling: Across all samples, 62 TRBV segments and about 14 TRBJ segments were identified. From the multiplex PCR reads, TCRdb called clonotypes with MiXCR, one entry per CDR3 protein. The V and J calls reflect TCRdb's pipeline rather than the authors' work. The table shows hundreds of thousands of distinct CDR3 sequences, with roughly 16% occurring only once. Specified time point: newly diagnosed GD, antithyroid drugs for less than 3 months. Extracted PBMC RNA gave rise to the TCR library. Graves' disease diagnosis used American Thyroid Association guidelines. This same sample was also taken into another study, of T cells in Graves' hyperthyroidism and ophthalmopathy. That work contributes: During a first-round RT-PCR of the TCR CDR3, the HTBI primer set was used.

This TCR came from a woman aged 25-40 years with Graves disease. The material was peripheral blood mononuclear cells (PBMCs), obtained at new diagnosis, from a patient treated with antithyroid drugs.

CDR3 coding DNA: TGTGCCAGCAGGGTAGCGGGACAGGCCACCGGGGAGCTGTTTTTT. Protein product: CASRVAGQATGELFF. The chain employs TRBV12-3 or TRBV12-4 and TRBJ2-2; tentatively, D is TRBD1 or TRBD2 (8 bases each). Trimming left V 6 bases short and J 4 bases short, with 15 bases between. The CDR3 has 15 amino acids.